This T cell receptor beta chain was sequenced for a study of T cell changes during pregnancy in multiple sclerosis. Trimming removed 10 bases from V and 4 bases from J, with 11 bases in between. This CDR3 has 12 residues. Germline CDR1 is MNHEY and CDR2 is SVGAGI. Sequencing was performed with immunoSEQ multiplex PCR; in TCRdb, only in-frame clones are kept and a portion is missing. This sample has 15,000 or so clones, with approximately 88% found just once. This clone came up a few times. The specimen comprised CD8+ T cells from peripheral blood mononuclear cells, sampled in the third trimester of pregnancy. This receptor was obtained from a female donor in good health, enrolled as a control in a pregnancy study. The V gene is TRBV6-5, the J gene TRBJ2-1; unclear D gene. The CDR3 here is CATRLGYNEQFF. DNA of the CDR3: TGTGCCACCCGGCTAGGTTACAATGAGCAGTTCTTC.